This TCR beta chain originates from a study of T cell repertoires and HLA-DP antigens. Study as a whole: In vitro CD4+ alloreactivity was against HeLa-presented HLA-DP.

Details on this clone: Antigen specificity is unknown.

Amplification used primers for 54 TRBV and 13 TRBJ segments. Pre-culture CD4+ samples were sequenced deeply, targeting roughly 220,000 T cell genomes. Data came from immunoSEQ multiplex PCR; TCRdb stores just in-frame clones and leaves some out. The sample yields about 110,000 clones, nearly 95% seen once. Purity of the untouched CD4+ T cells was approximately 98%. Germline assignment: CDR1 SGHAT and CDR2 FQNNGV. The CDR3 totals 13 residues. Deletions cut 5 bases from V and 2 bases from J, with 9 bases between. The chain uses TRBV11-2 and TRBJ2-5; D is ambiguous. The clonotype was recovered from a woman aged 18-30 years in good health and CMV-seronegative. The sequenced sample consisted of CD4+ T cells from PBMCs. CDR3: CASSLSGQETQYF. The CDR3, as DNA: TGTGCCAGCAGCCTATCAGGACAAGAGACCCAGTACTTC.